The clone carrying this T cell receptor beta chain was observed a few times. Its specificity is unknown. Libraries of TCR beta came from quantitative 5'-RACE with molecular barcodes. One entry per CDR3 protein, called by TCRdb with MiXCR from the 5' RACE reads. The table includes more than 650,000 distinct CDR3 sequences, roughly 10% detected once. This entry comes from a study of CD8 T cells in ankylosing spondylitis. Broader study findings: Apparently characteristic of ankylosing spondylitis blood was a TCR beta motif (about 8 highly homologous variants).

The V and J ends lost 5 bases and 8 bases, in that order; junction bases with no gene match: 12. Germline assignment: CDR1 SGHTA and CDR2 FQGNSA. This CDR3 is 16 amino acids long. The V call is TRBV7-2, the J call TRBJ1-4; the match to TRBD1 covers 9 bases. The TCR sequence derives from a male donor with ankylosing spondylitis. Source material: blood, either unsorted or a sorted T cell fraction (not recorded which). The CDR3 DNA reads as TGTGCCAGCAGCACGGACAGGGGTTTGCCTGGGGAAAAACTGTTTTTT. Translated: CASSTDRGLPGEKLFF.